Listed here is a single TCR beta chain. This clone has a single count. Its antigen has not been determined. Base qualities are not recorded, but no much larger clone differs from it by a single base. The donors were included in the validation cohort of 120 subjects, a group kept apart from the roughly 730-subject first cohort. According to the germline V gene (reference sequence), CDR1 reads LNHDA and CDR2 reads SQIVND. A distance of 16 bases separates the germline ends of V and J, which lose 7 bases and 0 bases respectively. The CDR3 runs 15 amino acids, cysteine and phenylalanine included. Only the CDR3 DNA is retained, 45 bases long and in frame from the first base. The sample comes from a study of cytomegalovirus exposure and HLA in healthy donors (dated by TCRdb to 2015 to 2018). With respect to the entire study: According to a later analysis, one platform produced both the 100 to 150 validation repertoires and the approximately 670 repertoires of the first cohort. The study was designed to test whether signatures of past pathogen exposure could be identified by cataloging public T cell receptors. In addition to the first cohort of roughly 700 subjects, a separate validation cohort of some 120 different subjects was used. To predict cytomegalovirus infection status, the study combined high-throughput TCR immunosequencing, statistical association of individual TCRs with disease status, and machine learning. Beyond this particular receptor, the publication reports: A few of the identified cytomegalovirus-associated TCR beta chains were confirmed in vitro to be specific for cytomegalovirus antigens. The classifier was reported to diagnose cytomegalovirus status with high specificity and sensitivity in both the original cohort and the validation cohort. Subsequent analysis determined that TCRs grouped into clusters in the first cohort also showed a tendency toward co-occurrence across the 120 or so validation repertoires, and approximately 94% of cluster scores exceeded 0. In the study, 164 TCR beta chains were listed as associated with cytomegalovirus. A later analysis had no HLA typing for the validation cohort, so co-occurrence there was scored across all 110 or so repertoires. The authors suggested that the approach could potentially be generalized to other disease states and immunological phenotypes. Most TCR sequences were observed very rarely across donors, whereas some public TCRs were present in many individuals.

Receptor amplification or capture employed the immunoSEQ multiplex PCR assay. The original pipeline was this. To diagnose cytomegalovirus status from the catalog of TCR beta chain sequences, a statistical classification framework was built. TCRdb holds this immuneACCESS table with in-frame rearrangements only. Some clones are missing; in checked studies, unresolved V genes explain under half, and the rest has no known cause. That table gives V, J and clone size, and the DNA gave D and trimming. For this sample the table gives about 200,000 clones, of which around 78% were detected only once. The ten biggest clones cover 5.5% to 6.5% of the sample.

Sequencing input: PBMCs. The sequence was obtained from a woman between 18 and 29 years old in good health and CMV-seronegative. This sequence uses TRBV19 and TRBJ2-7, with TRBD1 tentatively as D gene (5 bases match). The nucleotide sequence reads TGTGCCAGTACCCCGACAGCGCGAAGCTCCTACGAGCAGTACTTC. This encodes CASTPTARSSYEQYF.